This T cell receptor (beta chain) came from a study of T cell responses to AZD1222 COVID-19 vaccine. The V gene lost 3 bases and the J gene lost 0 bases, with 6 bases spanning the gap. Germline CDR1 is MNHNS and CDR2 is SASEGT. The CDR3 is made up of 15 amino acids. This table comes from immunoSEQ multiplex PCR, and its TCRdb copy is limited to in-frame clones, with some not included. This sample yields 100,000 to 150,000 clones, of which around 87% are seen a single time; 10% belongs to the top ten. This clone was counted once. This chain joins TRBV6-1 and TRBJ2-6; D remains unclear. The receptor's source is an adult in good health. The input for sequencing was peripheral blood, taken on day 0 of AZD1222 vaccination. The CDR3 reads CASSDWASGANVLTF. CDR3 nucleotides: TGTGCCAGCAGTGATTGGGCCTCTGGGGCCAACGTCCTGACTTTC.